These 29 T cell receptor beta chains were sequenced from one sample in a study of spatial heterogeneity in lung cancer. The antigens of these receptors remain unknown. Each CDR3 protein is one row after TCRdb ran MiXCR on the 5' RACE reads. The sample yields a few thousand distinct CDR3 sequences, around a quarter seen once. General study findings and limits: Counts that tracked tumor mutation counts were those of expanded intratumoral alpha and beta TCRs.

This sample's time point: sample taken at primary tumor resection. The sample in question was lung tumor tissue, obtained at surgery. The receptors originated from a male donor with early-stage non-small cell lung cancer.

This clonotype was observed at least ten times. The genes are TRBV29-1 and TRBJ2-5; a possible D gene is TRBD1 (5 bases). The CDR3 covers 12 residues. CDR1 and CDR2 from the germline V gene are SQVTM and ANQGSEA. Trimming left V 7 bases short and J 4 bases short, with 13 bases between. The CDR3 region is CSAQGIGETQYF. The CDR3, as DNA: TGCAGCGCCCAGGGTATTGGAGAGACCCAGTACTTC. The variable domain in full, with the rest retrieved from reference TRBV29-1 and TRBJ2-5, is SAVISQKPSRDICQRGTSLTIQCQVDSQVTMMFWYRQQPGQSLTLIATANQGSEATYESGFVIDKFPISRPNLTFSTLTVSNMSPEDSSIYLCSAQGIGETQYFGPGTRLLVL.

The chain uses TRBV28 and TRBJ2-3; no definite D call. V was pared by 5 bases and J by 4 bases, with 4 bases between. This CDR3 is 11 amino acids long. Looked up from germline, CDR1 is MDHEN and CDR2 is SYDVKM. The CDR3 here is CASSPSDTQYF. In DNA form, the CDR3 reads TGTGCCAGCAGTCCCTCAGATACGCAGTATTTT.

The chain uses TRBV11-2 and TRBJ2-5; 7 bases map to TRBD2. Germline loops: CDR1 SGHAT, CDR2 FQNNGV. CDR3 length: 16 residues. Trimming cost V 5 bases and J 1 base; bases outside gene matches: 10. CDR3 nucleotides: TGTGCCAGCAGCGGCGGGAGTAGTGGAATCCAAGAGACCCAGTACTTC. Encoded protein: CASSGGSSGIQETQYF.

This clonotype counts as medium-sized. V is TRBV18 and J is TRBJ2-1; a possible D gene is TRBD2 (6 bases). Germline V gene sequence: CDR1 KGHSH, CDR2 LQKENI. This CDR3 contains 13 residues. V gave up 2 bases and J gave up 8 bases, with 10 bases separating them. This CDR3 reads CASSPTWDYEQFF. The CDR3 bases are TGTGCCAGCTCACCAACTTGGGACTATGAGCAGTTCTTC.

This clonotype is medium-sized in the sample. The gene calls are TRBV20-1 and TRBJ1-2; D uncertain. Trimming left V 3 bases short and J 5 bases short, with 7 bases between. Germline CDR1 is DFQATT and CDR2 is SNEGSKA (reference sequence). CDR3 size: 11 residues. CDR3 nucleotide sequence: TGCAGTGCTAGTGGGGTTTATGGCTACACCTTC. It is translated as CSASGVYGYTF.

This clonotype is labeled medium-sized. This chain links TRBV19 with TRBJ1-5; D is possibly TRBD1 (5 bases). CDR1 is LNHDA, CDR2 SQIVND, per germline (reference sequence). The CDR3 extends over 13 amino acids. The germline V and J ends were trimmed by 7 bases and 3 bases, with 10 bases remaining between them. The CDR3, as DNA: TGTGCCAGTAAGGGCAGGGCCAATCAGCCCCAGCATTTT. As protein: CASKGRANQPQHF.

Relative to its sample, this clonotype is medium-sized. This rearrangement joins TRBV5-1 to TRBJ2-5, with 7 bases fitting TRBD2. V lost 0 bases to trimming and J lost 5 bases; unmatched junction nucleotides: 10. CDR1 is SGHRS, CDR2 YFSETQ, per germline. There are 16 residues in the CDR3. The CDR3 sequence: CASSLVAGEGGETQYF. The DNA for the CDR3 is TGCGCCAGCAGCTTGGTCGCGGGAGAAGGAGGGGAGACCCAGTACTTC.

This clonotype was seen only once. The chain is built from TRBV10-1 and TRBJ2-1, with D perhaps given as TRBD1 or TRBD2 (6 bases each). Germline assignment: CDR1 WNHNN and CDR2 SYGVQD (reference sequence). V was pared by 3 bases and J by 2 bases, with 8 bases between. The CDR3 runs to 14 residues. The CDR3, as DNA: TGCGCCAGCAGTGATGGGGGGCCCTACAATGAGCAGTTCTTC. It specifies CASSDGGPYNEQFF.

Sample share makes this clonotype medium-sized. The J gene is TRBJ1-5, the V gene TRBV2, with unresolved D. Trimming stripped 8 bases from V and 5 bases from J, with 7 bases between. Per the germline V gene, CDR1 is SNHLY and CDR2 is FYNNEI. The CDR3 has 11 residues. The CDR3 loop is CASGRDQPQHF. The CDR3 bases are TGTGCCAGCGGACGTGATCAGCCCCAGCATTTT.

This clonotype is labeled medium-sized (0.01 to 0.1%). The gene calls are TRBV11-2 and TRBJ2-3; D gene uncertain. CDR3 length: 15 residues. The germline gives CDR1 SGHAT, CDR2 FQNNGV. Between the trimmed V and J ends, which lost 1 base and 11 bases, there was a span of 19 bases. CDR3 in amino acids: CASSLAPFTDFKQYF. In DNA form, the CDR3 reads TGTGCCAGCAGCTTAGCTCCGTTCACCGACTTCAAGCAGTATTTT. Supplemented by reference TRBV11-2 and TRBJ2-3, the full variable domain reads EAGVAQSPRYKIIEKRQSVAFWCNPISGHATLYWYQQILGQGPKLLIQFQNNGVVDDSQLPKDRFSAERLKGVDSTLKIQPAKLEDSAVYLCASSLAPFTDFKQYFGPGTRLTVL.

This rearrangement joins TRBV14 to TRBJ2-3; D is possibly TRBD2 (6 bases). Trimming pared 4 bases from V and 8 bases from J, leaving 22 bases between. Germline CDR1 SGHDN, CDR2 FVKESK. The CDR3 loop spans 16 amino acids. CDR3 bases: TGTGCCAGCAGCCTGCGGGGCTCACCGGGGGTGAGTACGCAGTATTTT. Protein sequence: CASSLRGSPGVSTQYF.

This clonotype ranks as medium-sized (0.01 to 0.1%). The chain employs TRBV7-9 and TRBJ2-3; no firm D call. The ends were cut back, 8 bases at V and 6 bases at J, with 18 bases in the middle. The CDR3 loop spans 14 amino acids. CDR1 is SEHNR and CDR2 is FQNEAQ in the germline V gene (reference sequence). The CDR3 loop reads CASAPLVGFDTQYF. CDR3 nucleotides: TGTGCCAGCGCCCCCTTGGTTGGTTTTGATACGCAGTATTTT.

This clonotype is medium-sized. The chain recombines TRBV27 with TRBJ2-7, with 9 positions matching TRBD1. V trimming: 6 bases; J trimming: 3 bases; junction bases outside the gene matches: 3. Germline CDR1 reads MNHEY; CDR2 reads SMNVEV (reference sequence). This CDR3 contains 13 residues. The CDR3 reads CASSLDRGYEQYF. In DNA, the CDR3 is TGTGCCAGCAGCCTGGACAGGGGCTACGAGCAGTACTTC.

The genes are TRBV19 and TRBJ2-7; TRBD1 agrees at 8 bases. The CDR3 is 15 residues long. The junction had 8 bases not matched to a gene; V was cut back by 7 bases and J by 0 bases. From germline, CDR1 is LNHDA and CDR2 SQIVND (reference sequence). The CDR3 sequence: CASTPTGETSYEQYF. The CDR3 nucleotides read TGTGCCAGTACCCCGACAGGGGAGACCTCCTACGAGCAGTACTTC.

As for this clonotype: Germline and junction disagree at one end, which may indicate a read error. This CDR3 is CASSVPSTDTQYF. CDR3 nucleotide sequence: TGCGCCAGCAGTGTCCCCAGCACAGATACACAGTATTTT. The chain recombines TRBV10-2 with TRBJ2-3; D gene unclear. CDR3 length: 13 amino acids. From germline, CDR1 is WSHSY and CDR2 SAAADI.

The rearrangement uses TRBV7-9 and TRBJ2-2, with D maybe TRBD2 (6 bases). The CDR3 loop spans 15 amino acids. Trimming removed 6 bases from V and 1 base from J, with 12 bases in between. The germline V gene has CDR1 SEHNR and CDR2 FQNEAQ (reference sequence). CDR3 bases: TGTGCCAGCAGGCCGGGACTCGGGAACACCGGGGAGCTGTTTTTT. This encodes CASRPGLGNTGELFF.

This chain uses TRBV5-1 with TRBJ2-7, with 9 bases that match TRBD2. The CDR3 runs to 15 residues. Germline V gene lookup returns CDR1 SGHRS and CDR2 YFSETQ. The ends lost 0 bases at V and 7 bases at J; junction bases unmatched: 8. CDR3 DNA sequence: TGCGCCAGCAGCTTGGAAGCGGGAGGCGGGTATGAGCAGTACTTC. The encoded protein is CASSLEAGGGYEQYF.

By frequency in the sample, this clonotype is medium-sized. This rearrangement joins TRBV10-3 to TRBJ2-1; 10 bases agree with TRBD1. CDR3 length equals 15 residues. The J segment lost 4 bases and the V segment lost 6 bases, leaving 6 bases of the junction unmatched. The germline CDR1 and CDR2 sequences are ENHRY and SYGVKD. This chain's CDR3 is CAIRADRGSYNEQFF. The DNA of the CDR3 is TGTGCCATCAGGGCGGACAGGGGGTCATACAATGAGCAGTTCTTC.

V is TRBV5-1 and J is TRBJ2-7, with 7 bases that match TRBD1. Germline CDR1 is SGHRS and CDR2 is YFSETQ. V lost 2 bases and J lost 0; bases outside the gene matches: 5. The CDR3 consists of 15 residues. The DNA for the CDR3 is TGCGCCAGCAGCTTTGGACAGGCACTCTCCTACGAGCAGTACTTC. It is translated as CASSFGQALSYEQYF.

The table lists this clonotype with many counts. J is TRBJ1-4 and V is TRBV5-6, with D tentatively TRBD1 (5 bases). V lost 0 bases and J 2 bases, leaving 11 bases between the germline ends. The CDR3 is 16 residues long. CDR1 is SGHDT and CDR2 is YYEEEE in the germline V gene. The CDR3 reads CASSLGGRATNEKLFF. Here the CDR3 DNA reads TGTGCCAGCAGCTTGGGAGGCAGGGCCACTAATGAAAAACTGTTTTTT.

This clonotype was observed a handful of times. This chain connects TRBV2 to TRBJ2-5; D gene ambiguous. Per germline, CDR1 SNHLY and CDR2 FYNNEI. Between the trimmed V and J ends, which lost 3 bases and 7 bases, there was a span of 12 bases. The CDR3 covers 13 residues. CDR3 DNA: TGTGCCAGCAGTGAGTCCCCTATCGGGACCCAGTACTTC. Protein product: CASSESPIGTQYF.

This clonotype is medium-sized (0.01 to 0.1%) by share. The gene calls are TRBV28 and TRBJ1-2; a weak D match, TRBD1 (5 bases). This CDR3 has 14 amino acids. Trimming took off 6 bases at V and 4 bases at J, with 15 bases between the two ends. CDR1 is MDHEN, CDR2 SYDVKM, per germline. The CDR3 nucleotides are TGTGCCAGCAGGACAGCTCTCCACCGCTATGGCTACACCTTC. Translated, it gives CASRTALHRYGYTF.

This clonotype turned up a few times. The chain couples TRBV19 to TRBJ2-1; the match to TRBD1 covers 8 bases. J gave up 15 bases and V 1 base, and 8 bases lay outside the gene matches. The CDR3 runs to 13 residues. CDR1 and CDR2 from the germline V gene are LNHDA and SQIVND (reference sequence). As DNA, the CDR3 is TGTGCCAGTAGTATAGGAAACAGGGGGGAGACGTTCTTC. Encoded protein: CASSIGNRGETFF.

This clonotype is deemed large. The chain carries TRBV7-8 and TRBJ2-1; 13 nucleotides agree with TRBD2. Germline CDR1 is SGHVS and CDR2 is FQNEAQ. V lost 8 bases, J lost 3 bases, and 7 bases stayed unmatched. The length of the CDR3 is 16 residues. CDR3 sequence reads: CASSPGLAGDYNEQFF. For the CDR3, the DNA is TGTGCCAGCTCCCCCGGACTAGCGGGAGACTACAATGAGCAGTTCTTC.

This clonotype qualifies as medium-sized (0.01 to 0.1%). The chain employs TRBV10-2 and TRBJ1-1, with 7 nucleotides matching TRBD1. With V trimmed by 10 bases and J by 0 bases, 8 bases remained unmatched. Germline values: CDR1 WSHSY, CDR2 SAAADI. This CDR3 spans 14 amino acids. CDR3 sequence reads: CATMLTGLNTEAFF. CDR3 coding DNA: TGCGCCACCATGCTGACAGGGTTGAACACTGAAGCTTTCTTT.

This clonotype was counted many times. Here the CDR3 DNA reads TGCAGTGCTAACAGGGGACCGGAGCAGTATTTT. Translated: CSANRGPEQYF. The chain is built from TRBV20-1 and TRBJ2-3; TRBD1 matches at 7 bases. V trimming: 4 bases; J trimming: 11 bases; junction bases outside the gene matches: 6. CDR1 and CDR2 (germline): DFQATT, SNEGSKA (reference sequence). CDR3 length: 11 amino acids.

This clonotype was seen a few times. V gene TRBV18 combines with J gene TRBJ2-7, with D possibly called TRBD1 or TRBD2 (6 bases each). The V gene's germline CDR1 is KGHSH and CDR2 LQKENI. Trimming cost V 3 bases and J 6 bases, with 18 bases left between them. CDR3 length equals 15 residues. CDR3 nucleotides: TGTGCCAGCTCACCTCAGTCGGAGGGGGGAGGCGAGCAGTACTTC. Protein: CASSPQSEGGGEQYF.

The chain employs TRBV19 and TRBJ1-1; 7 bases line up with TRBD1. From germline, CDR1 is LNHDA and CDR2 SQIVND (reference sequence). J was trimmed by 7 bases and V by 3 bases; bases with no gene match: 5. The CDR3 extends over 13 amino acids. The CDR3 spells CASSIPGQDEAFF. The DNA of the CDR3 is TGTGCCAGTAGTATCCCTGGACAGGATGAAGCTTTCTTT.

This rearrangement joins TRBV2 to TRBJ1-5; no clear D gene. The CDR3 is 13 amino acids. Germline CDR1 and CDR2: SNHLY and FYNNEI. V lost 7 bases and J 1 base, leaving 8 bases between the germline ends. The CDR3 loop is CASKAQSNQPQHF. The CDR3 DNA sequence: TGTGCCAGCAAGGCTCAAAGCAATCAGCCCCAGCATTTT.